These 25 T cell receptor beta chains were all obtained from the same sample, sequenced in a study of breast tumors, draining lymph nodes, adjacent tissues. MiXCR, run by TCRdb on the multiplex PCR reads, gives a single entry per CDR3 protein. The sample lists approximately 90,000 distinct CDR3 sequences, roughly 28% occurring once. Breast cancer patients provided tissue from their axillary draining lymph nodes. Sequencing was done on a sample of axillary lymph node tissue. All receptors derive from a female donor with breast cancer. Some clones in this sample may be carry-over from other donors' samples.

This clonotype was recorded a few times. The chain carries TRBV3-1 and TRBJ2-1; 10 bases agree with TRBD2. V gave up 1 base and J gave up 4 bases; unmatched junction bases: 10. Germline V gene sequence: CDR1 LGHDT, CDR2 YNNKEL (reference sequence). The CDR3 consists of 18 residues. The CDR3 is CASSQGPGGAGGYNEQFF. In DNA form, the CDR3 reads TGTGCCAGCAGCCAAGGGCCCGGGGGAGCGGGAGGGTACAATGAGCAGTTCTTC.

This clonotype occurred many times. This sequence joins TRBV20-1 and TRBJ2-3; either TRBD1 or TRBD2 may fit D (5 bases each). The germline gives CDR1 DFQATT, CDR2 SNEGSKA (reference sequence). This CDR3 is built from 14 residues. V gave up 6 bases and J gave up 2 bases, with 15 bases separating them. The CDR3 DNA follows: TGCAGTGCACCCGGGACCGGTAACACAGATACGCAGTATTTT. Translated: CSAPGTGNTDTQYF.

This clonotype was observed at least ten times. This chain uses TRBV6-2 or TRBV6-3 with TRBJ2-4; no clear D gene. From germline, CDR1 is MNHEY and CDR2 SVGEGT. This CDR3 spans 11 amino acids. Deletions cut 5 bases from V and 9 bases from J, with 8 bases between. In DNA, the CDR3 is TGTGCCAGCAGTGATGGCTTCATTCAGTACTTC. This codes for CASSDGFIQYF.

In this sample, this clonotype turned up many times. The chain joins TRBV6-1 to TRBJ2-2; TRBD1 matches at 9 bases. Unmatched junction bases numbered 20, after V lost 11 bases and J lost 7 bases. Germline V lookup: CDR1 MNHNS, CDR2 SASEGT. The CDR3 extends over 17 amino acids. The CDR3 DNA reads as TGTGCCGCCCGGGCCCGGCGGGGACAGGGCTTTAACGGGGAGCTGTTTTTT. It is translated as CAARARRGQGFNGELFF.

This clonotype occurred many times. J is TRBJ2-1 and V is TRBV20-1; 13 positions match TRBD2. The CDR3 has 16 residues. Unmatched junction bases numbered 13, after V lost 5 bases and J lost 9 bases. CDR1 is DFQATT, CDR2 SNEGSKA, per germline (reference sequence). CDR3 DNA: TGCAGTGCTGGGGGAAGAGGACTAGCGGGAGACGCTGAGCAGTTCTTC. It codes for CSAGGRGLAGDAEQFF.

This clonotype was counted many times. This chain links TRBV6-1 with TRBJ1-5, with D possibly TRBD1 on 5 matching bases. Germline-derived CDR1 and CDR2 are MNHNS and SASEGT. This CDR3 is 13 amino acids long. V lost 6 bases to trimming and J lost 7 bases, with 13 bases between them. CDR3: CASSLLGLQPQHF. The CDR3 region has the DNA TGTGCCAGCAGCCTTCTGGGGCTGCAGCCCCAGCATTTT.

CDR3 protein: CASSPVFGTEAFF. As DNA, the CDR3 is TGTGCCAGCTCACCAGTCTTCGGCACTGAAGCTTTCTTT. V usage is TRBV18 and J usage is TRBJ1-1; D uncertain. This CDR3 has 13 residues. CDR1 is KGHSH, CDR2 LQKENI, per germline. With 2 bases removed from V and 4 bases from J, the gap between germline ends came to 8 bases.

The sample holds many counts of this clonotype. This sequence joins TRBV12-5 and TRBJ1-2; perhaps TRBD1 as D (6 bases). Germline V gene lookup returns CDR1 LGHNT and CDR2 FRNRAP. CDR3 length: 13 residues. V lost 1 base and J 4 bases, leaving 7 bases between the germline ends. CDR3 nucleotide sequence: TGTGCTAGTGGTTTGGCACAGGGCTATGGCTACACCTTC. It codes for CASGLAQGYGYTF.

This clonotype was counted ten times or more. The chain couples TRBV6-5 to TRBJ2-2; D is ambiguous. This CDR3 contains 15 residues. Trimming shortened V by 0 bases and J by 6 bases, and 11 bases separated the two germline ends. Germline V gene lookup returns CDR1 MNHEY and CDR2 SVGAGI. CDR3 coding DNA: TGTGCCAGCAGTTACTCGATTGGTCGCGCCGGGGAGCTGTTTTTT. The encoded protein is CASSYSIGRAGELFF.

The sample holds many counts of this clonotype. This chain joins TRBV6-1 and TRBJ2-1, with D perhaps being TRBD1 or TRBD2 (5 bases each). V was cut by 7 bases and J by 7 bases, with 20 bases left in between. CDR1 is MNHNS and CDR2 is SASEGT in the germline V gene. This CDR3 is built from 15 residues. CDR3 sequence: CASKVGTYNPNEQFF. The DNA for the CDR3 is TGTGCCAGCAAAGTGGGGACCTACAATCCGAATGAGCAGTTCTTC.

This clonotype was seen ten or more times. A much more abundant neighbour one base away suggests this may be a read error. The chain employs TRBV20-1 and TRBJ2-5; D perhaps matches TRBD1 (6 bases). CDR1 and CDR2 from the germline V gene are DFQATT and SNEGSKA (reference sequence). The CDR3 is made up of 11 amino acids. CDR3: CSATGVETQSF. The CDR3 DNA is TGCAGTGCTACAGGGGTGGAGACCCAGTCCTTC.

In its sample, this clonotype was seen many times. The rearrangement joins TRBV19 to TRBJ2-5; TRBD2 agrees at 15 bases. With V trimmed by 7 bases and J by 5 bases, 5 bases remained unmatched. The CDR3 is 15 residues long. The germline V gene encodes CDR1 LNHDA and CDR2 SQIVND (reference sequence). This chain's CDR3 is CASTAGTSGRETQYF. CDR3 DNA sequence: TGTGCCAGTACCGCCGGGACTAGCGGGAGGGAGACCCAGTACTTC.

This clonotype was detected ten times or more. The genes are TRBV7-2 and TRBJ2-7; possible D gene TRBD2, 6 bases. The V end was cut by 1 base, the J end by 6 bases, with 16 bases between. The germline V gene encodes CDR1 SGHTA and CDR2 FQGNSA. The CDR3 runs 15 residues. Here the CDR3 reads CASSLGLARRAEQYF. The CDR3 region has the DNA TGTGCCAGCAGCTTAGGTCTAGCCCGGAGGGCCGAGCAGTACTTC.

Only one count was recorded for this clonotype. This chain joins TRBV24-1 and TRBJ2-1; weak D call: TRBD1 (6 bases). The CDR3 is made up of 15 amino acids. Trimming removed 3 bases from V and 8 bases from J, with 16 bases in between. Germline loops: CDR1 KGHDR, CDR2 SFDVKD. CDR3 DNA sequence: TGTGCCACCAGTGATACGACCTACAGGGTCCATGAGCAGTTCTTC. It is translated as CATSDTTYRVHEQFF.

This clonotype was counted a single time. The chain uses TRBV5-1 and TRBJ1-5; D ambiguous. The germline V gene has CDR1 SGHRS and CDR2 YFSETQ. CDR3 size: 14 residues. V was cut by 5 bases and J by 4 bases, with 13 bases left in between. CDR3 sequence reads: CASSLDGSNQPQHF. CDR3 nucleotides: TGCGCCAGCAGTCTGGACGGGTCTAATCAGCCCCAGCATTTT.

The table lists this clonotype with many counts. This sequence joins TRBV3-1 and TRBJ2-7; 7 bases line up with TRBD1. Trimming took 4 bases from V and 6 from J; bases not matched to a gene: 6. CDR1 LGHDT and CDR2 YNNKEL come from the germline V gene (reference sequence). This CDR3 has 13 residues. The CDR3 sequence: CASSLHRGVEQYF. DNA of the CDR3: TGTGCCAGCAGCCTTCACAGGGGCGTCGAGCAGTACTTC.

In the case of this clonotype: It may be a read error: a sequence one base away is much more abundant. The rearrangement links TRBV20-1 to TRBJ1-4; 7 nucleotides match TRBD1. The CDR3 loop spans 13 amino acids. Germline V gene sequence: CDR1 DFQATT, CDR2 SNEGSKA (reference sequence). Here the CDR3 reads CSARGQLSETLFF. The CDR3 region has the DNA TGCAGTGCTAGGGGACAGCTGTCAGAAACACTGTTTTTT.

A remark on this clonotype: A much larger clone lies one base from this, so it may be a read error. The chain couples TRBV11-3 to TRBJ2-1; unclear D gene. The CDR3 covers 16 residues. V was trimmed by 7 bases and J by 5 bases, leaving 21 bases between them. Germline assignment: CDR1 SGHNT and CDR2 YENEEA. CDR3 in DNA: TGTGCCAGCAAAAAGTTCGGCCTTGCTGCCCACAATGAGCAGTTCTTC. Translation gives CASKKFGLAAHNEQFF.

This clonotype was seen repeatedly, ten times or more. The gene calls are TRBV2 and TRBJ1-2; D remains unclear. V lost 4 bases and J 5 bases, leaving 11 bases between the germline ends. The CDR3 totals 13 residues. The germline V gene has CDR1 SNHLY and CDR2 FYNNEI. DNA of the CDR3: TGTGCCAGCAGTGTCAGAACACAGTATGGCTACACCTTC. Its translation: CASSVRTQYGYTF. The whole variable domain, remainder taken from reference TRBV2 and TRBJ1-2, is EPEVTQTPSHQVTQMGQEVILRCVPISNHLYFYWYRQILGQKVEFLVSFYNNEISEKSEIFDDQFSVERPDGSNFTLKIRSTKLEDSAMYFCASSVRTQYGYTFGSGTRLTVV.

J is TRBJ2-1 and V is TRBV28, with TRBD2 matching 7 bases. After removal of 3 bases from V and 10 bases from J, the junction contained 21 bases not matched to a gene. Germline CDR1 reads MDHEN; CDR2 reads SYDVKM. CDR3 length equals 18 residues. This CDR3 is CASSLERGGGRSPGEQFF. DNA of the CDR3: TGTGCCAGCAGTTTGGAACGGGGCGGCGGGAGAAGTCCGGGGGAGCAGTTCTTC.

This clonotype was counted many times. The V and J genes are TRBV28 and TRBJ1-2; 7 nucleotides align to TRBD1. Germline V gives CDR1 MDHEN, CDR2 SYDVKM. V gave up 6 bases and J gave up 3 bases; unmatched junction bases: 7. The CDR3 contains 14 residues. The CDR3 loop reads CASRPMTGYYGYTF. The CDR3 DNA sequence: TGTGCCAGCAGACCTATGACAGGGTACTATGGCTACACCTTC.

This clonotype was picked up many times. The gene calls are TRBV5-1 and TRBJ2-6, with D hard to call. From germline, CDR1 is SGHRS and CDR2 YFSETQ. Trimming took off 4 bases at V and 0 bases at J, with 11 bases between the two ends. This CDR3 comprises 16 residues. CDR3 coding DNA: TGCGCCAGCAGCGCGGTCCCCGGCTCTGGGGCCAACGTCCTGACTTTC. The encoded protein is CASSAVPGSGANVLTF.

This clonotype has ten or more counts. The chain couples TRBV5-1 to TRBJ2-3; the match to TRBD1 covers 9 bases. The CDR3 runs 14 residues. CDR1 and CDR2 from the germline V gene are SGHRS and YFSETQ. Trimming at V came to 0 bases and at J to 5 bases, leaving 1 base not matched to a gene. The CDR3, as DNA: TGCGCCAGCAGCTTGGGGGGACAGGGAGATACGCAGTATTTT. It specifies CASSLGGQGDTQYF.

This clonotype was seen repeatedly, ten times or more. This CDR3 is CSANHRERGYGYTF. The CDR3 region has the DNA TGCAGTGCTAACCACAGGGAGCGCGGCTATGGCTACACCTTC. The chain joins TRBV20-1 to TRBJ1-2, with D tentatively TRBD1 (6 bases). V was shortened by 4 bases and J by 4 bases, with 16 bases between the two germline ends. The CDR3 has 14 residues. Germline V gene sequence: CDR1 DFQATT, CDR2 SNEGSKA (reference sequence).

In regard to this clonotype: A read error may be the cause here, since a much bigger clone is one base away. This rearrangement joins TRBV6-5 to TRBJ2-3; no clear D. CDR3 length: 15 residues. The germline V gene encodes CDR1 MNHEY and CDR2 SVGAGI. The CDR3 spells CACSHRLSSTDTQYF. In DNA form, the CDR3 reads TGTGCCTGCAGTCACCGTCTTTCTAGCACAGATACGCAGTATTTT.